The T cell receptor beta chain under discussion was sequenced for a study of identical twins. TCRdb analysed the 5' RACE reads with MiXCR anew, one entry per CDR3 protein. Of more than 1.5 million distinct CDR3 sequences detected, less than 40% appear once; the ten largest clones hold under 0.35%. This CDR3 spans 14 amino acids. Trimming took 6 bases from V and 4 from J; bases not matched to a gene: 8. The V call is TRBV12-3 or TRBV12-4, the J call TRBJ1-2; 7 bases fit TRBD1. Sequencing was done on a sample of cord blood. The source of this sequence is a newborn girl in good health. The CDR3 region is CASSRQGNLYGYTF. The CDR3 nucleotides are TGTGCCAGCAGCCGACAGGGTAACCTCTATGGCTACACCTTC.